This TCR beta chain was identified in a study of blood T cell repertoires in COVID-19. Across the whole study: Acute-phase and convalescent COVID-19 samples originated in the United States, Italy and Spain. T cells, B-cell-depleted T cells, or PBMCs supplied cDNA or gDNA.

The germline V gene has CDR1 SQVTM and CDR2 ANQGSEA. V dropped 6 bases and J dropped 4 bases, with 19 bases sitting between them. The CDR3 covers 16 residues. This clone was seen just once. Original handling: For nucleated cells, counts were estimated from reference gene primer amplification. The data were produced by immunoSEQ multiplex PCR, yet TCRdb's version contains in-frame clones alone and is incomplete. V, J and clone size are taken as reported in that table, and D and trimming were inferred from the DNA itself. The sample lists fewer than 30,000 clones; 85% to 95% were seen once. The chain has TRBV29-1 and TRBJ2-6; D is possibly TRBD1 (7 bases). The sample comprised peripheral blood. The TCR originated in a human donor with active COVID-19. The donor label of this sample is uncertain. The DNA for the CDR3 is TGCAGCGTGAGCCGACAGGGAGGAACGGGGGCCAACGTCCTGACTTTC. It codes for CSVSRQGGTGANVLTF.